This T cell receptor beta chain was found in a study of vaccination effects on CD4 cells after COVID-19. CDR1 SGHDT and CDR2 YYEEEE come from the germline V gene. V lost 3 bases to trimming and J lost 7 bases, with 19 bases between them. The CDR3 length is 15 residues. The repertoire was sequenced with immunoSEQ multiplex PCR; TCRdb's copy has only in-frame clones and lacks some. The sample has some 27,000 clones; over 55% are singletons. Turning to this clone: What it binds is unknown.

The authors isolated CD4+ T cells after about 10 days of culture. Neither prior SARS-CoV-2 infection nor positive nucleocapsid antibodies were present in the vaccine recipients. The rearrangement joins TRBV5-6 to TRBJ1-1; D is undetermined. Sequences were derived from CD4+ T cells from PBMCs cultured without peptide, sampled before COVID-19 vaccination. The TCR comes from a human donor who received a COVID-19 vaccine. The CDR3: CASSSRLGSASEAFF. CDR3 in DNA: TGTGCCAGCAGCTCGAGATTAGGGTCGGCTAGTGAAGCTTTCTTT.